This T cell receptor (beta chain) was sequenced for a study of persistence of HIV-infected CD4 T cells. Study overall: Blood samples, up to about 200 mL, came from multiple time points, except two leukapheresis donors sampled once. Study-wide results and caveats: Degenerate expanded CDR3beta sequences were enriched among CMV- and Gag-responding cells.

The libraries were made with immunoSEQ version 4 in survey mode. Genomic DNA was diluted to 10 ng/uL, up to 1 ug per sample. Data came from immunoSEQ multiplex PCR; TCRdb stores just in-frame clones and leaves some out. The sample includes 15,000 to 20,000 clones, about four fifths seen only once; the top ten take about 7%. A word on this clone: What it binds is unknown.

Cells were stimulated with CMV-infected fibroblast lysates at 8.5 to 10 ug/mL. Responding CD4+ T cells were sorted by upregulation of both CD40 ligand and CD69. CDR1 and CDR2 (germline): SQVTM, ANQGSEA. This CDR3 region has 15 residues. The V and J ends lost 7 bases and 3 bases, in that order; junction bases with no gene match: 11. Material: CD4+ T cells sorted from PBMCs after approximately 20-hour stimulation, obtained from a patient who received antiretroviral therapy. This sequence joins TRBV29-1 and TRBJ2-3, with TRBD2 matching 9 bases. The clonotype originates from an adult man with HIV who was CMV-seropositive. The CDR3: CSGVPLAGRTDTQYF. CDR3 DNA sequence: TGCAGCGGCGTTCCTCTAGCGGGGCGAACAGATACGCAGTATTTT.